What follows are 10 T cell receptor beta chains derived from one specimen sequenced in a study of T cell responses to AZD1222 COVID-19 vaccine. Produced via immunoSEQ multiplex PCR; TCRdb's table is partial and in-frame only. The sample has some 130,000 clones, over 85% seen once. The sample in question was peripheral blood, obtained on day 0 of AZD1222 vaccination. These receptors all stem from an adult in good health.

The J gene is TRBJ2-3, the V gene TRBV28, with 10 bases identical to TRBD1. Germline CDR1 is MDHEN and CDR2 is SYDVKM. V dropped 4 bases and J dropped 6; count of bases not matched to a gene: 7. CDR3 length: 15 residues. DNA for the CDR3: TGTGCCAGCAGTTCCGACAGGGGGCAGGGGGATACGCAGTATTTT. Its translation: CASSSDRGQGDTQYF.

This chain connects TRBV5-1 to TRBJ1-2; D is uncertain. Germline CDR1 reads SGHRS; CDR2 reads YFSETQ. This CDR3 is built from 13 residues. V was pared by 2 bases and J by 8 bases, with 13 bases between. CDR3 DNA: TGCGCCAGCAGCTTAAACGGCCAGTGGGGCTACACCTTC. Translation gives CASSLNGQWGYTF.

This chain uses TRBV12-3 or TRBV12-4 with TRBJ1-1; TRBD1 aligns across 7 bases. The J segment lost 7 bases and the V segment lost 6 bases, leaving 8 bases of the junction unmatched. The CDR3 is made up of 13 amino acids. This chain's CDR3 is CASSETGSLEAFF. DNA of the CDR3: TGTGCCAGCAGCGAGACAGGGAGCCTTGAAGCTTTCTTT.

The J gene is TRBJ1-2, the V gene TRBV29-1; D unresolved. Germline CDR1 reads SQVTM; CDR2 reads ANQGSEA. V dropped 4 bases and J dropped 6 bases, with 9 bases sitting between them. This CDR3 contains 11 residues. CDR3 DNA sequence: TGCAGCGTTGTGACGAGTGATGGCTACACCTTC. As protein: CSVVTSDGYTF.

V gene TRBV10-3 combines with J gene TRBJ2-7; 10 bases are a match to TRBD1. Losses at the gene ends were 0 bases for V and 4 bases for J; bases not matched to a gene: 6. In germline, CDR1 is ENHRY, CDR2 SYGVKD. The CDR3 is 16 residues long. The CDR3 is CAISESETGGEYEQYF. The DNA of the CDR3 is TGTGCCATCAGTGAGTCTGAGACAGGGGGCGAATACGAGCAGTACTTC.

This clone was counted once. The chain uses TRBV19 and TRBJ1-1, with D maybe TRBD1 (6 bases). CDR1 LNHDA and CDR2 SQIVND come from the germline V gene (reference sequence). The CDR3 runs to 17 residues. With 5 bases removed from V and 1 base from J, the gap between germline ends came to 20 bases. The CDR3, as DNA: TGTGCCAGTAGTCAACGACAGGAGGATCCACCGAACACTGAAGCTTTCTTT. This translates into CASSQRQEDPPNTEAFF. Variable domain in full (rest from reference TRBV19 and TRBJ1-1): DGGITQSPKYLFRKEGQNVTLSCEQNLNHDAMYWYRQDPGQGLRLIYYSQIVNDFQKGDIAEGYSVSREKKESFPLTVTSAQKNPTAFYLCASSQRQEDPPNTEAFFGQGTRLTVV.

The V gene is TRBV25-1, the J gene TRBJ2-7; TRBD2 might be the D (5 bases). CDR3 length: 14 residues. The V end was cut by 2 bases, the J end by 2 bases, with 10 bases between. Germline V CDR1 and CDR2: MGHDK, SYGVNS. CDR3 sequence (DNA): TGTGCCAGCAGTGAAGGAGCGGATGCCTACGAGCAGTACTTC. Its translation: CASSEGADAYEQYF.

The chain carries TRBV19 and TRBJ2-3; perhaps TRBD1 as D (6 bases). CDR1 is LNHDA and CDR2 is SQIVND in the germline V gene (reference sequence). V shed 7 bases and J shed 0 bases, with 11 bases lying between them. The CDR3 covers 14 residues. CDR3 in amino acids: CASTRQASTDTQYF. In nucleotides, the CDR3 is TGTGCCAGTACAAGACAGGCTAGCACAGATACGCAGTATTTT.

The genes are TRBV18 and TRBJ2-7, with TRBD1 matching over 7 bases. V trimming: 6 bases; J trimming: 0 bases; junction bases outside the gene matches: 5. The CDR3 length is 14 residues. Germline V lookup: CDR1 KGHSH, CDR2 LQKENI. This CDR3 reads CASSTGIGSYEQYF. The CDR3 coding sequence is TGTGCCAGCTCGACAGGGATAGGCTCCTACGAGCAGTACTTC. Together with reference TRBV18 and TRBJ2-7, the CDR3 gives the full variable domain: NAGVMQNPRHLVRRRGQEARLRCSPMKGHSHVYWYRQLPEEGLKFMVYLQKENIIDESGMPKERFSAEFPKEGPSILRIQQVVRGDSAAYFCASSTGIGSYEQYFGPGTRLTVT.

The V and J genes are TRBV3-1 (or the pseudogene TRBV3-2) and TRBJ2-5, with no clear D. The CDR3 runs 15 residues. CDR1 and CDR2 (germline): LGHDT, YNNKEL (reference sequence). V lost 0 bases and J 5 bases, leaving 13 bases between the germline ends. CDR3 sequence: CASSQDIRGEETQYF. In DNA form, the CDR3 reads TGTGCCAGCAGCCAAGATATTCGCGGAGAGGAGACCCAGTACTTC.